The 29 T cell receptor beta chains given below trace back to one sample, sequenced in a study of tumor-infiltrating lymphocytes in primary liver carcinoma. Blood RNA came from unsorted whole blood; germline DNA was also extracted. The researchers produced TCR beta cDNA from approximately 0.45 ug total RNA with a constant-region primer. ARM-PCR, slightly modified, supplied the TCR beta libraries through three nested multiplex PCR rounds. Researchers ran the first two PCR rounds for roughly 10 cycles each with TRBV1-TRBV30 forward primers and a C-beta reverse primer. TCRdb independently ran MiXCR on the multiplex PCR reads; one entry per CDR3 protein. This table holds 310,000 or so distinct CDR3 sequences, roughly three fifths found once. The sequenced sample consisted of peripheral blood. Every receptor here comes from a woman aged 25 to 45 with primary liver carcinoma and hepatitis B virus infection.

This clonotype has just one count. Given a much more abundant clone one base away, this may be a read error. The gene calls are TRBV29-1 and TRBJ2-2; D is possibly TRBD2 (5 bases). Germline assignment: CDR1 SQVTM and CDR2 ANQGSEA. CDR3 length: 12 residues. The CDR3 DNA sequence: TGCAGCGTTGTGACTTGGACCGGGGAGCTGTTATTT. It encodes CSVVTWTGELLF.

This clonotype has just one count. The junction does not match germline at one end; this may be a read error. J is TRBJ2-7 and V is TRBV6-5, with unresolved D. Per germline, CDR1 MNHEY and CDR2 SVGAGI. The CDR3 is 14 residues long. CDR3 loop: CASKVGGNSHEQYF. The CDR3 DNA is TGTGCCAGCAAGGTCGGCGGAAACTCCCACGAGCAGTACTTC.

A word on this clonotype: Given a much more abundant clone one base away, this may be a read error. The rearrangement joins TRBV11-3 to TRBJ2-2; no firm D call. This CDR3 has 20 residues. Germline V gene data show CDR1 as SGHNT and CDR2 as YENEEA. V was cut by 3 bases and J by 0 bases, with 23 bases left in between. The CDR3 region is CASSLSHLMKPNANTGELFF. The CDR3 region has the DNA TGTGCCAGCAGCTTGTCGCACCTAATGAAACCTAACGCGAACACCGGGGAGCTGTTTTTT.

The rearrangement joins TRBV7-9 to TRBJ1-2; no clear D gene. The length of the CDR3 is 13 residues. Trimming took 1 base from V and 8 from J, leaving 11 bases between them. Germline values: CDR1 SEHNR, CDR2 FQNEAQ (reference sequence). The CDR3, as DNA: TGTGCCAGCAGCTTAGTAGACACCAGAGGCTACACCTTC. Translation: CASSLVDTRGYTF.

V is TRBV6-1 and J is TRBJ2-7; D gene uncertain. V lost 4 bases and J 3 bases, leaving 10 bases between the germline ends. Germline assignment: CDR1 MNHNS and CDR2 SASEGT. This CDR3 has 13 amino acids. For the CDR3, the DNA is TGTGCCAGCAGTGCATGGGTTTTCTACGAGCAGTACTTC. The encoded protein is CASSAWVFYEQYF.

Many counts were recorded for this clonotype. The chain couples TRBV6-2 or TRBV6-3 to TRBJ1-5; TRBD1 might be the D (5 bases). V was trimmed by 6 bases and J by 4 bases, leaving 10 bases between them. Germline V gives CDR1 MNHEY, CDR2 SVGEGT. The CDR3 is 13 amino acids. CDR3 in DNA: TGTGCCAGCAGGTGGGACGGGAATCAGCCCCAGCATTTT. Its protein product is CASRWDGNQPQHF.

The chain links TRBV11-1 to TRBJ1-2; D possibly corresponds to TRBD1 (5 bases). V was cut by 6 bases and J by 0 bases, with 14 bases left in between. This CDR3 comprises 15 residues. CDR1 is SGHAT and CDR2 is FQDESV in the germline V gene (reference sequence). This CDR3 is CASSRAGAPNYGYTF. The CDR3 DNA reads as TGTGCCAGCAGTCGGGCCGGGGCACCTAACTATGGCTACACCTTC.

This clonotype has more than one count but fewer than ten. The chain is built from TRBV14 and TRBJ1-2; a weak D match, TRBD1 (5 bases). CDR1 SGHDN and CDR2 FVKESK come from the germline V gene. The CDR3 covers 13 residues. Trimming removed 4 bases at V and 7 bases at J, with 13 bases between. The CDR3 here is CASSPGTALGYTF. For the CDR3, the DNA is TGTGCCAGCAGCCCCGGGACGGCCCTTGGCTACACCTTC. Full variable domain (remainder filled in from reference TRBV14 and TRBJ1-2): EAGVTQFPSHSVIEKGQTVTLRCDPISGHDNLYWYRRVMGKEIKFLLHFVKESKQDESGMPNNRFLAERTGGTYSTLKVQPAELEDSGVYFCASSPGTALGYTFGSGTRLTVV.

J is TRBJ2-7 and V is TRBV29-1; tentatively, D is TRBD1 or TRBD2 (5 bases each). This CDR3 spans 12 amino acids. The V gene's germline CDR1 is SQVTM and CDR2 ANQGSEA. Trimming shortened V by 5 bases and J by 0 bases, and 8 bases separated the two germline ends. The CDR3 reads CSVYGTSYEQYF. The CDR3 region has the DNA TGCAGCGTTTACGGGACCTCCTACGAGCAGTACTTC.

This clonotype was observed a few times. The CDR3 DNA follows: TGTGCCAGCAGTTTAACGGATTCTAGCACAGATACGCAGTATTTT. Protein product: CASSLTDSSTDTQYF. The rearrangement joins TRBV28 to TRBJ2-3; no clear D. The CDR3 covers 15 residues. CDR1 and CDR2 from the germline V gene are MDHEN and SYDVKM. V gave up 2 bases and J gave up 0 bases, with 9 bases separating them.

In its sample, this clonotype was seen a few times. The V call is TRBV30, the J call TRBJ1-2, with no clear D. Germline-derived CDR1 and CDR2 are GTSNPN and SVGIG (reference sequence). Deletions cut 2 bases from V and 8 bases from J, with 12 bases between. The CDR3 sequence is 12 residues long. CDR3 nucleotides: TGTGCCTGGAGTCAAACCCGGGCAGGCTACACCTTC. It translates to CAWSQTRAGYTF.

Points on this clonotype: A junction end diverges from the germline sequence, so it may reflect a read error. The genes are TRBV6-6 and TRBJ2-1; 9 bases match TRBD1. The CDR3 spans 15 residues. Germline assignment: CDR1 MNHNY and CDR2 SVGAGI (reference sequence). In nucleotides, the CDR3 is TGTGCCAGTAGTTACTCTGGGACAGGGTACAATGAGCAGTTCTTC. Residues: CASSYSGTGYNEQFF.

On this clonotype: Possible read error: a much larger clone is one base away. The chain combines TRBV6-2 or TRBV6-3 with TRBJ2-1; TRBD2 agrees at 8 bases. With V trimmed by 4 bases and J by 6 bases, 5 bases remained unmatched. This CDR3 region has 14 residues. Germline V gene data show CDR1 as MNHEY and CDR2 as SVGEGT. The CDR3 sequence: CASSFRTSCNEQFF. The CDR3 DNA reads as TGTGCCAGCAGTTTCCGGACTAGCTGCAATGAGCAGTTCTTC.

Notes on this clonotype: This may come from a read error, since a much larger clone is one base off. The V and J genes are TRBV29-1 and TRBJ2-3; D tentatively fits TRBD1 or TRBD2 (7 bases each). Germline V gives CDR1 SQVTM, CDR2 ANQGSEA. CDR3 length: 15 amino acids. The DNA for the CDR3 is TGCAGCATTGAGGGAGGGGGCGAAGACACAGATACGCAGTATTTT. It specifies CSIEGGGEDTDTQYF.

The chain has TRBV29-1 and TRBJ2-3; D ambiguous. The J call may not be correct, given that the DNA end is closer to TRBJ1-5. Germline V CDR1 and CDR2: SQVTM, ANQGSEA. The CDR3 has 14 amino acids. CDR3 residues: CSVGVGGSIDTQHF. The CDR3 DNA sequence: TGCAGCGTGGGAGTGGGCGGTAGCATAGATACGCAGCATTTT.

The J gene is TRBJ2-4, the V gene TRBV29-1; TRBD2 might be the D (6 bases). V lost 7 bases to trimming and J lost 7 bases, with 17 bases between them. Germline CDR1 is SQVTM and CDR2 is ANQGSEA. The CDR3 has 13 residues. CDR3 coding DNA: TGCAGCGCATCAACGATTGGGGGGAACATTCAGTACTTC. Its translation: CSASTIGGNIQYF.

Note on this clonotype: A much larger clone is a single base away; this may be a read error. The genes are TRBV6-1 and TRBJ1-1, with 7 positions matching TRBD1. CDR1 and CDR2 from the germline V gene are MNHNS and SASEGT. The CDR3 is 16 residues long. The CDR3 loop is CTSSEEGQRLGTEAFF. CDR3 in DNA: TGTACCAGCAGTGAAGAGGGACAGCGGTTGGGCACTGAAGCTTTCTTT.

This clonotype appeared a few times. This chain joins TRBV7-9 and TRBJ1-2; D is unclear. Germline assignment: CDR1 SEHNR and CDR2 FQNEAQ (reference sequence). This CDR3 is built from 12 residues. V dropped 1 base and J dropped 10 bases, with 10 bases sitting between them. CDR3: CASSLELRYYTF. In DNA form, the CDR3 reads TGTGCCAGCAGCTTAGAGCTCAGATACTACACCTTC.

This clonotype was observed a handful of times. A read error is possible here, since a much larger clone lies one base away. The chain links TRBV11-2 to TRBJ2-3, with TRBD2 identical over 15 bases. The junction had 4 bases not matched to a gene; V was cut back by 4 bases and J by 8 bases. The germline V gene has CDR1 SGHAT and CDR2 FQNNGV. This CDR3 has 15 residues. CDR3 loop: CASSSSGLAGGTQYF. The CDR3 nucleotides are TGTGCCAGCAGCTCGTCGGGACTAGCGGGAGGTACGCAGTATTTT.

DNA of the CDR3: TGTGCCAGTAGTATAGTAAGTGCTAGCGGGTCCTACAATGAGCAGTTCTTC. Protein product: CASSIVSASGSYNEQFF. The chain is built from TRBV19 and TRBJ2-1, with 8 bases aligning to TRBD2. Germline V lookup: CDR1 LNHDA, CDR2 SQIVND (reference sequence). The V gene end was trimmed by 1 base and the J gene end by 1 base; junction bases not matched to a gene: 6. The CDR3 contains 17 residues. The whole variable domain, remainder taken from reference TRBV19 and TRBJ2-1, is DGGITQSPKYLFRKEGQNVTLSCEQNLNHDAMYWYRQDPGQGLRLIYYSQIVNDFQKGDIAEGYSVSREKKESFPLTVTSAQKNPTAFYLCASSIVSASGSYNEQFFGPGTRLTVL.

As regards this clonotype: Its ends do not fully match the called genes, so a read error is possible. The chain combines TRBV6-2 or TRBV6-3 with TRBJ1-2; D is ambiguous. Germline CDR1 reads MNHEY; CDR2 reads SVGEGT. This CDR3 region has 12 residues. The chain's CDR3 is CASSFGNYSYTF. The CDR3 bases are TGTGCCAGCAGTTTTGGTAACTATAGCTACACCTTC.

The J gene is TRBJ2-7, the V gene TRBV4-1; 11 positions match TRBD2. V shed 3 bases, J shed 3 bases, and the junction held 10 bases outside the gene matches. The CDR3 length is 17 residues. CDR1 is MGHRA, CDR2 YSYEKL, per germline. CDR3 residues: CASSHMNLGLADYEQYF. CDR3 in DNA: TGCGCCAGCAGCCACATGAACCTGGGACTAGCGGACTACGAGCAGTACTTC.

The CDR3 sequence is CASNLVSGSGANVLTF. The CDR3 DNA is TGTGCCAGCAACCTCGTGAGCGGCTCTGGGGCCAACGTCCTGACTTTC. The chain has TRBV6-2 or TRBV6-3 and TRBJ2-6; a weak D match, TRBD2 (5 bases). The V and J ends lost 7 bases and 0 bases respectively, with 13 bases between them. In germline, CDR1 is MNHEY, CDR2 SVGEGT. The CDR3 extends over 16 amino acids.

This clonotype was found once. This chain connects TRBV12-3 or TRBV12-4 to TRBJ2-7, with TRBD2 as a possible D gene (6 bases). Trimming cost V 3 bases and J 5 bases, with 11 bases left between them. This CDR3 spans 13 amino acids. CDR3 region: CASSFLGGHEQYF. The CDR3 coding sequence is TGTGCCAGCAGTTTCTTGGGGGGTCACGAGCAGTACTTC.

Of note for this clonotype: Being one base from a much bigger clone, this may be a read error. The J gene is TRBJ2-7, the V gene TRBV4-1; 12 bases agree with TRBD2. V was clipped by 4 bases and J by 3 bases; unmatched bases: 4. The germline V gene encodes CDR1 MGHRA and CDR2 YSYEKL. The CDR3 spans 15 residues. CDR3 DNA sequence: TGCGCCAGCAGCCTCGGGACTAGCGGGTGCTACGAGCAGTACTTC. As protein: CASSLGTSGCYEQYF.

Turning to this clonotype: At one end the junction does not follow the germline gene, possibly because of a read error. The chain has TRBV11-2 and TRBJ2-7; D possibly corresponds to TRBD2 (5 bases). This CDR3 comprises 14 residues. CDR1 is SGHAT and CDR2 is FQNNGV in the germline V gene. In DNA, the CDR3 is TGTGCTAGCAGCTTCCCGGGCTCTCGGGGCGAGCAGTACTTC. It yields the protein CASSFPGSRGEQYF.

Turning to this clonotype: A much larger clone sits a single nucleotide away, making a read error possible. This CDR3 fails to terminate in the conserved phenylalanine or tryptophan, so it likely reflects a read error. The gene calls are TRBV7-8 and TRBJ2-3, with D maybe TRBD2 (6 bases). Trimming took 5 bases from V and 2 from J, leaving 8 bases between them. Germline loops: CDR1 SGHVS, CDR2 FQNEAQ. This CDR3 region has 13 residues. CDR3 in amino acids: CASSGGFTDTQYV. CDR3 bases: TGTGCCAGCAGCGGGGGGTTCACAGATACGCAGTATGTT.

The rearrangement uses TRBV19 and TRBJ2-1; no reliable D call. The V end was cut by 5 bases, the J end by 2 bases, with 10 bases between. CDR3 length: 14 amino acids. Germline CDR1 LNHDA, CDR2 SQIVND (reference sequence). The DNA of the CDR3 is TGTGCCAGTAGTGCGGACCTAGCCTACAATGAGCAGTTCTTC. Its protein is CASSADLAYNEQFF.

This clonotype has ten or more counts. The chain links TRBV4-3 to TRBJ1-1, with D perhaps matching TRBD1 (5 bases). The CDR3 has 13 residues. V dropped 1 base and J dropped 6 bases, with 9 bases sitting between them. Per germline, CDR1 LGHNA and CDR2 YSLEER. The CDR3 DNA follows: TGCGCCAGCAGCCAAGCTTGGGGGTCTGAAGCTTTCTTT. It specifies CASSQAWGSEAFF.